Below, one T cell receptor (beta chain) is given with its context. Antigen specificity is unknown. This record comes from a study of cytomegalovirus exposure and HLA in healthy donors. The study, taken as a whole, reports: Later analysis revealed greater clonal expansion in HLA-associated TCR beta chains than in equally common others.

Primers for the PCR totalled 60 Vbeta and 13 Jbeta. The data were produced by immunoSEQ multiplex PCR, yet TCRdb's version contains in-frame clones alone and is incomplete. The sample yields 150,000 to 200,000 clones, more than 9.5% seen once. This TCR was recovered from a man aged 50-59 years in good health and CMV-seropositive. Sequencing was done on a sample of PBMCs.

CDR3 DNA: TGTGCCAGCAGCCTACAGTCCCGATTAGAGTCCCTCCACTTT. Translated: CASSLQSRLESLHF. This chain joins TRBV7-2 and TRBJ1-6; D gene unclear. V was cut by 5 bases and J by 14 bases, with 19 bases left in between. Germline CDR1 and CDR2: SGHTA and FQGNSA. The CDR3 spans 14 residues.